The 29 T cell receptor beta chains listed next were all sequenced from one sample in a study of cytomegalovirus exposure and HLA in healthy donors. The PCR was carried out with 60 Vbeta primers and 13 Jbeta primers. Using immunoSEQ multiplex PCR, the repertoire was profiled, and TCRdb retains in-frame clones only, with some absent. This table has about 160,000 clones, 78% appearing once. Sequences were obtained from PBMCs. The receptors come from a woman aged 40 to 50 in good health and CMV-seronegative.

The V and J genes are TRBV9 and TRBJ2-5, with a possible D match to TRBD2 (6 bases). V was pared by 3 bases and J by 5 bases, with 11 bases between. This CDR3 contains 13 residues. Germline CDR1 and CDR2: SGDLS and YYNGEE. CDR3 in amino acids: CASSARGFETQYF. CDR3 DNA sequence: TGTGCCAGCAGCGCGCGGGGTTTCGAGACCCAGTACTTC.

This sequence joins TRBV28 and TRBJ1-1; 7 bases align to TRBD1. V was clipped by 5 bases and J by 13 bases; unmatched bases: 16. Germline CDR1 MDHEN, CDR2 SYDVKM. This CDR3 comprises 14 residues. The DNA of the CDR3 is TGTGCCAGCAGTGACAGAGGGGCAGGGGGGCTAGTTTTCTTT. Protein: CASSDRGAGGLVFF.

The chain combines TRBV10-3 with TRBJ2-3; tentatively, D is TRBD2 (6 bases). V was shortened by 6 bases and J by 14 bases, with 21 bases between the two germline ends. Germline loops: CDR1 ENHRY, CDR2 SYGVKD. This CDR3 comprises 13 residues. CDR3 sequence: CAISLSSREDRYF. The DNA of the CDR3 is TGTGCCATCAGCCTCTCAAGCAGGGAGGATAGGTATTTT.

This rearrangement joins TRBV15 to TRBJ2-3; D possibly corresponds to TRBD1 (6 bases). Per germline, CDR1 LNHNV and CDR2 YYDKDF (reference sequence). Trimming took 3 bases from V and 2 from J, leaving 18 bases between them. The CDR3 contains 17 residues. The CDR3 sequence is CATSSEVRDISTDTQYF. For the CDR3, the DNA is TGTGCCACCAGCAGCGAAGTCCGGGACATTTCCACAGATACGCAGTATTTT. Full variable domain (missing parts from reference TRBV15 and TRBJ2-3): DAMVIQNPRYQVTQFGKPVTLSCSQTLNHNVMYWYQQKSSQAPKLLFHYYDKDFNNEADTPDNFQSRRPNTSFCFLDIRSPGLGDTAMYLCATSSEVRDISTDTQYFGPGTRLTVL.

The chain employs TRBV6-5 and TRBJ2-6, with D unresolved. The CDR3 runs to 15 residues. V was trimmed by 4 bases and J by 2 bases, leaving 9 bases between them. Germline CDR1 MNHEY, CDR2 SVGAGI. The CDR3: CASSSGPTGANVLTF. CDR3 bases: TGTGCCAGCAGTTCTGGCCCCACTGGGGCCAACGTCCTGACTTTC.

CDR3 in DNA: TGCGCCAGCAGCTTGGCGTGGGCGAACACTGAAGCTTTCTTT. Encoded protein: CASSLAWANTEAFF. V gene TRBV5-1 combines with J gene TRBJ1-1; D not resolved. Trimming shortened V by 0 bases and J by 1 base, and 7 bases separated the two germline ends. The CDR3 length is 14 residues. Germline lookup yields CDR1 SGHRS and CDR2 YFSETQ.

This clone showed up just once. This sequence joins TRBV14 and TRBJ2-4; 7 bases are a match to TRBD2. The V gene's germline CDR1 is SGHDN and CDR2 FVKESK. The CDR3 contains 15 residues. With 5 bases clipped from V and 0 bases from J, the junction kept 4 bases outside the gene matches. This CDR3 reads CASSSGGLAKNIQYF. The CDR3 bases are TGTGCCAGCAGCTCGGGGGGACTAGCCAAAAACATTCAGTACTTC.

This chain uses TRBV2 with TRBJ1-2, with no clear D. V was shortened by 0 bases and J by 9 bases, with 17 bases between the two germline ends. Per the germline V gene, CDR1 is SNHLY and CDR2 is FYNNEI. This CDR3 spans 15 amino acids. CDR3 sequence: CASSEALSTARSYTF. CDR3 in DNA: TGTGCCAGCAGTGAAGCGCTTAGCACCGCACGAAGCTACACCTTC.

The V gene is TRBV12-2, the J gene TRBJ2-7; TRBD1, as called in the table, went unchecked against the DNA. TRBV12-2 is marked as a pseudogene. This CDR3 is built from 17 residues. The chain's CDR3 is CASRLEDDRGIRDEQYF. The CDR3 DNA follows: TGTGCAAGTCGCTTAGAGGACGACAGGGGGATAAGGGACGAGCAGTACTTC.

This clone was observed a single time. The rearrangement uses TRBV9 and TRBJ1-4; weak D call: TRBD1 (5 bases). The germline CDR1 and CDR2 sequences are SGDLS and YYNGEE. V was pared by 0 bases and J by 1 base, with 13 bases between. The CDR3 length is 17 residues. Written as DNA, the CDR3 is TGTGCCAGCAGCGTAGTGGGGGAGGGGAGAACTAATGAAAAACTGTTTTTT. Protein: CASSVVGEGRTNEKLFF.

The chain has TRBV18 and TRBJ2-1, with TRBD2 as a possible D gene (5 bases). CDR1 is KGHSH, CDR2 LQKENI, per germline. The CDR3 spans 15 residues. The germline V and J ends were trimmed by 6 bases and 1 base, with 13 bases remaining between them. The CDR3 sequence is CASSQSGPSYNEQFF. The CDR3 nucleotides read TGTGCCAGCTCCCAAAGCGGCCCTTCCTACAATGAGCAGTTCTTC.

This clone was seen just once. The CDR3 sequence: CASSSGTGSPLHF. The CDR3 bases are TGTGCCAGCAGTTCGGGGACAGGGTCACCCCTCCACTTT. The J gene is TRBJ1-6, the V gene TRBV7-8; 9 bases match TRBD1. The CDR3 covers 13 residues. The germline V gene encodes CDR1 SGHVS and CDR2 FQNEAQ. Trimming removed 6 bases from V and 10 bases from J; junction bases left unmatched: 4.

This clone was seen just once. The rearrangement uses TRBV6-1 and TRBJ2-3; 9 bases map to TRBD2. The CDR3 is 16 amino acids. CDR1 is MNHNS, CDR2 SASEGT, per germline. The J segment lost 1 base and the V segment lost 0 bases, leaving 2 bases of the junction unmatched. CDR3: CASSEAQRGGTDTQYF. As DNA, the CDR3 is TGTGCCAGCAGTGAAGCCCAGCGGGGGGGCACAGATACGCAGTATTTT.

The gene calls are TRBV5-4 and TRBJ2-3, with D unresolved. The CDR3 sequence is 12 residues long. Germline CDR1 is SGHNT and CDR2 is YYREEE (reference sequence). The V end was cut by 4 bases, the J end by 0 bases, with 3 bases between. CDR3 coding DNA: TGTGCCAGCAGCCCTAGCACAGATACGCAGTATTTT. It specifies CASSPSTDTQYF.

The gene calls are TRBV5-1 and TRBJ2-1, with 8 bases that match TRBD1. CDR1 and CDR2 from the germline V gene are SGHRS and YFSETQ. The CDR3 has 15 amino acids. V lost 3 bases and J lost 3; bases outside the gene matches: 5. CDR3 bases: TGCGCCAGCAGCTCCGCCAGGGGGCTCTACAATGAGCAGTTCTTC. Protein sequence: CASSSARGLYNEQFF.

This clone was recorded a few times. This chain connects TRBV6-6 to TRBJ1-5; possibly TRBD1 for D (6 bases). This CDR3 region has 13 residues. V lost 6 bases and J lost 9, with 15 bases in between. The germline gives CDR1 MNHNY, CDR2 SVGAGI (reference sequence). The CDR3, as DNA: TGTGCCAGCAGAGGACAGCTTGGTGGGCCCCAGCATTTT. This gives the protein CASRGQLGGPQHF.

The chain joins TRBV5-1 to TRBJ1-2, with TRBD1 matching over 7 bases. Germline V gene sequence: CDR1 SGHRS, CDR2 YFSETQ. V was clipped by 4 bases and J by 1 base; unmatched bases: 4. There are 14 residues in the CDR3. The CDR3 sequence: CASSAGQSNYGYTF. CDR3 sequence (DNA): TGCGCCAGCAGCGCGGGACAGAGTAACTATGGCTACACCTTC.

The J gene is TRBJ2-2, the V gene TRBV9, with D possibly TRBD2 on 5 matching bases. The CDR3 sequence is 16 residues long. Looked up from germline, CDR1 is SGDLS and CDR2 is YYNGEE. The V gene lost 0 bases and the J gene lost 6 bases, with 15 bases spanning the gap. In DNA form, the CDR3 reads TGTGCCAGCAGCGTAGGAAGGAGGTCGAGGGCCGGGGAGCTGTTTTTT. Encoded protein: CASSVGRRSRAGELFF.

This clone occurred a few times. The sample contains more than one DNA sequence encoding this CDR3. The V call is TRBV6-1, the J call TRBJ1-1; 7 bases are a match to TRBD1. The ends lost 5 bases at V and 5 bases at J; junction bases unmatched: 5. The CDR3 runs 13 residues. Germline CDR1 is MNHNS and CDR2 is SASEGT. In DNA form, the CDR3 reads TGTGCCAGCAGTTTGGACAGGAATACTGAAGCTTTCTTT. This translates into CASSLDRNTEAFF.

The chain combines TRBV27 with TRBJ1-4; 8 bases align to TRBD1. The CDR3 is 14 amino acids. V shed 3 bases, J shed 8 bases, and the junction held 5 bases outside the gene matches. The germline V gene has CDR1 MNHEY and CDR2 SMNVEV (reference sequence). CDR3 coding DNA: TGTGCCAGCAGTTTCCAGGGGGCCGGGGAAAAACTGTTTTTT. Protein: CASSFQGAGEKLFF.

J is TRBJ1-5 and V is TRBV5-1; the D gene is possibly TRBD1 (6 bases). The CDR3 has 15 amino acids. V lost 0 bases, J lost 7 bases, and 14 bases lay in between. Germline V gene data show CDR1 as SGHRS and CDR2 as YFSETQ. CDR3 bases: TGCGCCAGCAGCTTGGCCGGGACAATCGGGCAGCCCCAGCATTTT. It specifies CASSLAGTIGQPQHF. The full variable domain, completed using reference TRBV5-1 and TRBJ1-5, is KAGVTQTPRYLIKTRGQQVTLSCSPISGHRSVSWYQQTPGQGLQFLFEYFSETQRNKGNFPGRFSGRQFSNSRSEMNVSTLELGDSALYLCASSLAGTIGQPQHFGDGTRLSIL.

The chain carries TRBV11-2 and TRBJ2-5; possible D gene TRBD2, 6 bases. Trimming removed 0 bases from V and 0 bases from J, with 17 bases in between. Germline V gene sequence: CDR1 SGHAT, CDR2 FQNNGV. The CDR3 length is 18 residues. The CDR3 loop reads CASSLEGAGPMHQETQYF. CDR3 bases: TGTGCCAGCAGCTTAGAGGGTGCGGGACCGATGCACCAAGAGACCCAGTACTTC. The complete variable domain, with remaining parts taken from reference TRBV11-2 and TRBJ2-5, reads EAGVAQSPRYKIIEKRQSVAFWCNPISGHATLYWYQQILGQGPKLLIQFQNNGVVDDSQLPKDRFSAERLKGVDSTLKIQPAKLEDSAVYLCASSLEGAGPMHQETQYFGPGTRLLVL.

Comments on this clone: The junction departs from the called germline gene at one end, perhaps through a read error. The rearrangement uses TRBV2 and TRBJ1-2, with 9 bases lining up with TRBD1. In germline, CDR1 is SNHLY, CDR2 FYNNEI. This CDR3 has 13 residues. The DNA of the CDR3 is TGTGCCAGCAGTGAAGTAACTGAGGGACAGGGCGCCTTC. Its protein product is CASSEVTEGQGAF.

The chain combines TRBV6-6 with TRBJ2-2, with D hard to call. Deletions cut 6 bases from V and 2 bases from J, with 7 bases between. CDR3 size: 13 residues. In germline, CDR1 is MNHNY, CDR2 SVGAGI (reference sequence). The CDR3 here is CASRSGNTGELFF. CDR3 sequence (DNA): TGTGCCAGCAGGTCGGGTAACACCGGGGAGCTGTTTTTT.

This CDR3 reads CASSRRLAGSTDTQYF. The CDR3 nucleotides are TGTGCCAGCAGCCGCCGACTAGCGGGGAGCACAGATACGCAGTATTTT. J is TRBJ2-3 and V is TRBV5-4; TRBD2 agrees at 11 bases. J lost 0 bases, V lost 4 bases, and 4 bases had no gene match. Germline V gives CDR1 SGHNT, CDR2 YYREEE (reference sequence). This CDR3 has 16 residues. Full variable domain (remainder filled in from reference TRBV5-4 and TRBJ2-3): ETGVTQSPTHLIKTRGQQVTLRCSSQSGHNTVSWYQQALGQGPQFIFQYYREEENGRGNFPPRFSGLQFPNYSSELNVNALELDDSALYLCASSRRLAGSTDTQYFGPGTRLTVL.

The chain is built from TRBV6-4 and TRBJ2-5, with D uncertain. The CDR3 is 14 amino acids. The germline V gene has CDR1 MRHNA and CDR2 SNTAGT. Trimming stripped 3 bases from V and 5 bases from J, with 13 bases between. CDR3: CASSESPTAETQYF. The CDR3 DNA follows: TGTGCCAGCAGTGAATCCCCTACCGCGGAGACCCAGTACTTC.

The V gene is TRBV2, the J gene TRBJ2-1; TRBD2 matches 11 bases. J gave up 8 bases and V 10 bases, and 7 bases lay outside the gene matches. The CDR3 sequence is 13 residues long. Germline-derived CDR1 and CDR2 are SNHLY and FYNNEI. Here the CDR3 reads CATLAGGQYEQFF. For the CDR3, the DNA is TGTGCCACCTTAGCGGGGGGGCAATATGAGCAGTTCTTC.

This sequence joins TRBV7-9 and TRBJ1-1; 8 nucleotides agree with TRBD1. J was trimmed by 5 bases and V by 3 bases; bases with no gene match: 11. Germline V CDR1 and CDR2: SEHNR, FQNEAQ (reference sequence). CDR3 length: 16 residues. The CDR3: CASSFWGRGPTTEAFF. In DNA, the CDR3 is TGTGCCAGCAGCTTTTGGGGCAGGGGGCCTACGACTGAAGCTTTCTTT.

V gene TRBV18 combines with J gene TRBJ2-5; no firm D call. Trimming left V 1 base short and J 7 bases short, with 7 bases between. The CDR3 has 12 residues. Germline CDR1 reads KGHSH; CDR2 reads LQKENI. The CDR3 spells CASSPRVGTQYF. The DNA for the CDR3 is TGTGCCAGCTCACCACGAGTTGGGACCCAGTACTTC.